The 9 T cell receptor beta chains below all came from one sample that was sequenced in a study of blood T cell repertoires in COVID-19. The repertoire was sequenced with immunoSEQ multiplex PCR; TCRdb's copy has only in-frame clones and lacks some. The repertoire includes 65,000 to 75,000 clones, roughly 84% of them detected once, and around 29% sits in the top ten. The sequenced sample was peripheral blood. The receptors stem from a woman of 80 years or more with active or convalescent COVID-19.

This rearrangement joins TRBV28 to TRBJ1-5; TRBD1 matches 8 bases. Unmatched junction bases numbered 8, after V lost 5 bases and J lost 5 bases. Per germline, CDR1 MDHEN and CDR2 SYDVKM. The CDR3 has 15 residues. The CDR3 sequence: CASSMDRVVDQPQHF. The CDR3 nucleotides are TGTGCCAGCAGTATGGACAGGGTGGTTGATCAGCCCCAGCATTTT.

The CDR3 sequence: CASSRTTSGGAVNQETQYF. CDR3 sequence (DNA): TGCGCCAGCAGCCGTACGACTAGCGGGGGGGCCGTTAACCAAGAGACCCAGTACTTC. The chain employs TRBV5-1 and TRBJ2-5; 14 nucleotides agree with TRBD2. With 4 bases clipped from V and 0 bases from J, the junction kept 11 bases outside the gene matches. The CDR3 spans 19 residues. The germline CDR1 and CDR2 sequences are SGHRS and YFSETQ.

This chain links TRBV3-1 (or the pseudogene TRBV3-2) with TRBJ2-2, with D perhaps TRBD2 (6 bases). Germline CDR1 LGHDT, CDR2 YNNKEL (reference sequence). The CDR3 length is 16 residues. The V end was cut by 1 base, the J end by 0 bases, with 9 bases between. CDR3 sequence (DNA): TGTGCCAGCAGCCAAGTAGCGGTTTCGAACACCGGGGAGCTGTTTTTT. Translated: CASSQVAVSNTGELFF.

The gene calls are TRBV7-2 and TRBJ2-2; 8 bases agree with TRBD1. Losses at the gene ends were 7 bases for V and 2 bases for J; bases not matched to a gene: 6. The CDR3 totals 15 residues. Germline CDR1 and CDR2: SGHTA and FQGNSA. CDR3 bases: TGTGCCAGCATCTTGACAGGGGTAAACACCGGGGAGCTGTTTTTT. Protein: CASILTGVNTGELFF.

J is TRBJ1-6 and V is TRBV27; 11 bases match TRBD1. The J segment lost 10 bases and the V segment lost 5 bases, leaving 7 bases of the junction unmatched. The CDR3 sequence is 15 residues long. Germline assignment: CDR1 MNHEY and CDR2 SMNVEV (reference sequence). CDR3 DNA sequence: TGTGCCAGCAGTCCAAGGACAGGGGGCATATCACCCCTCCACTTT. Protein sequence: CASSPRTGGISPLHF.

The CDR3 nucleotides read TGTGCCAGCAGCCCTGTGACTAGCGGGGGGGCGTATACGCAGTATTTT. Protein product: CASSPVTSGGAYTQYF. This sequence joins TRBV11-2 and TRBJ2-3; 14 nucleotides align to TRBD2. Germline V lookup: CDR1 SGHAT, CDR2 FQNNGV. The CDR3 length is 16 residues. J lost 7 bases, V lost 5 bases, and 8 bases had no gene match.

This clone was detected only once. This chain connects TRBV12-5 to TRBJ1-5; tentatively, D is TRBD1 (5 bases). Deletions cut 1 base from V and 0 bases from J, with 10 bases between. The germline CDR1 and CDR2 sequences are LGHNT and FRNRAP. The CDR3 spans 16 residues. CDR3 in amino acids: CASGLDVGLSNQPQHF. The CDR3 DNA follows: TGTGCTAGTGGTTTGGATGTGGGACTTAGCAATCAGCCCCAGCATTTT.

J is TRBJ1-2 and V is TRBV6-1; D gene ambiguous. In germline, CDR1 is MNHNS, CDR2 SASEGT. This CDR3 has 15 amino acids. The V gene lost 3 bases and the J gene lost 12 bases, with 23 bases spanning the gap. The CDR3 spells CASSDSPGRTADHTF. As DNA, the CDR3 is TGTGCCAGCAGTGATTCCCCTGGTAGAACAGCCGACCACACCTTC.

The chain employs TRBV4-3 and TRBJ1-4, with D maybe TRBD1 (5 bases). Germline lookup yields CDR1 LGHNA and CDR2 YSLEER. The V and J ends lost 5 bases and 5 bases respectively, with 15 bases between them. This CDR3 spans 15 amino acids. In DNA form, the CDR3 reads TGCGCCAGCAGCGCCCGTGGGAGGGGCAATGAAAAACTGTTTTTT. It translates to CASSARGRGNEKLFF.